The 22 T cell receptor beta chains in this list originate from one sample, sequenced in a study of spatial heterogeneity in lung cancer. Notes on the study in general: Mutation tallies in tumors tracked expanded intratumoral alpha and beta TCR counts.

No antigen is known for these receptors. From the 5' RACE reads, TCRdb called clonotypes with MiXCR, one entry per CDR3 protein. The top ten clones hold roughly 42% of a sample with roughly 5,100 distinct CDR3 sequences, about 7.4% of them seen once. Indicated time point: sample taken at primary tumor resection. Sequenced material: lung tumor tissue, taken at surgery. Receptors were obtained from a male donor with early-stage non-small cell lung cancer.

This clonotype was counted ten times or more. This chain connects TRBV7-9 to TRBJ2-7, with no clear D. Trimming took 3 bases from V and 7 from J, leaving 13 bases between them. The CDR3 loop spans 13 amino acids. CDR1 is SEHNR and CDR2 is FQNEAQ in the germline V gene (reference sequence). The CDR3 loop reads CASSLAGMKEQYF. CDR3 coding DNA: TGTGCCAGCAGCTTGGCAGGTATGAAGGAGCAGTACTTC.

This clonotype was seen a handful of times. This chain links TRBV2 with TRBJ2-1, with TRBD2 matching 10 bases. The junction had 6 bases not matched to a gene; V was cut back by 6 bases and J by 4 bases. The length of the CDR3 is 15 residues. The V gene's germline CDR1 is SNHLY and CDR2 FYNNEI. The CDR3 region is CASRGAGGPYNEQFF. DNA of the CDR3: TGTGCCAGCAGGGGAGCGGGAGGGCCATACAATGAGCAGTTCTTC.

The sample holds one count of this clonotype. The chain joins TRBV10-3 to TRBJ2-1; D gene unclear. The CDR3 has 13 residues. The V gene's germline CDR1 is ENHRY and CDR2 SYGVKD. DNA for the CDR3: TGTGTCGTCAGTGACTTCTACCAGTCCGAGCAGTTCTTC. Its protein is CVVSDFYQSEQFF.

This clonotype was observed many times. The chain couples TRBV6-1 to TRBJ2-2; weak D call: TRBD2 (5 bases). Trimming cost V 4 bases and J 5 bases, with 11 bases left between them. The CDR3 sequence is 14 residues long. Per the germline V gene, CDR1 is MNHNS and CDR2 is SASEGT. In DNA form, the CDR3 reads TGTGCCAGCAGTGCTGAGGGAAGGACCGGGGAGCTGTTTTTT. Amino acid sequence: CASSAEGRTGELFF.

This clonotype qualifies as medium-sized. The chain carries TRBV15 and TRBJ2-2; the D is unclear. CDR3 length: 14 amino acids. Trimming shortened V by 3 bases and J by 4 bases, and 9 bases separated the two germline ends. Germline CDR1 LNHNV, CDR2 YYDKDF (reference sequence). In nucleotides, the CDR3 is TGTGCCACCAGCAGGGCCCGACTCACCGGGGAGCTGTTTTTT. Residues: CATSRARLTGELFF.

This clonotype was seen ten or more times. The chain combines TRBV27 with TRBJ2-4; D is perhaps TRBD1 or TRBD2 (6 bases each). The CDR3 extends over 16 amino acids. V lost 3 bases to trimming and J lost 3 bases, with 15 bases between them. Germline loops: CDR1 MNHEY, CDR2 SMNVEV (reference sequence). This chain's CDR3 is CASSFGGHWGKNIQYF. DNA for the CDR3: TGTGCCAGCAGTTTCGGGGGACATTGGGGCAAAAACATTCAGTACTTC.

Judged by abundance, this clonotype is medium-sized (0.01 to 0.1%). CDR3 protein: CASSDRTSGVHNEQFF. The CDR3 DNA sequence: TGTGCCAGCAGCGACAGGACTAGCGGGGTTCACAATGAGCAGTTCTTC. This chain uses TRBV7-2 with TRBJ2-1; 12 bases fit TRBD2. The CDR3 is 16 amino acids. CDR1 is SGHTA, CDR2 FQGNSA, per germline. The V segment lost 5 bases and the J segment 5 bases; nucleotides outside the gene matches: 7.

This clonotype was picked up a small number of times. The chain has TRBV20-1 and TRBJ2-2, with 9 nucleotides matching TRBD1. With V trimmed by 3 bases and J by 7 bases, 9 bases remained unmatched. The CDR3 is 15 amino acids. CDR1 is DFQATT, CDR2 SNEGSKA, per germline (reference sequence). The CDR3 DNA reads TGCAGTGCTAGGGTTACCGGGACAGGGCGCGGGGAGCTGTTTTTT. Translating gives CSARVTGTGRGELFF.

This clonotype showed up many times. The rearrangement joins TRBV2 to TRBJ2-2, with D perhaps TRBD1 or TRBD2 (6 bases each). The CDR3 covers 14 residues. V was cut by 9 bases and J by 0 bases, with 11 bases left in between. The germline CDR1 and CDR2 sequences are SNHLY and FYNNEI. The CDR3: CASCRGANTGELFF. As DNA, the CDR3 is TGTGCCAGTTGTAGGGGGGCGAACACCGGGGAGCTGTTTTTT. The full variable domain, in which reference TRBV2 and TRBJ2-2 provide the parts outside the CDR3, is EPEVTQTPSHQVTQMGQEVILRCVPISNHLYFYWYRQILGQKVEFLVSFYNNEISEKSEIFDDQFSVERPDGSNFTLKIRSTKLEDSAMYFCASCRGANTGELFFGEGSRLTVL.

The gene calls are TRBV5-1 and TRBJ2-6, with D hard to call. The germline gives CDR1 SGHRS, CDR2 YFSETQ. The CDR3 loop spans 14 amino acids. V lost 0 bases to trimming and J lost 2 bases, with 3 bases between them. The CDR3 DNA reads as TGCGCCAGCAGCTTGGCCACTGGGGCCAACGTCCTGACTTTC. It translates to CASSLATGANVLTF.

This clonotype was observed at least ten times. This chain uses TRBV9 with TRBJ2-3; 7 bases line up with TRBD2. There are 17 residues in the CDR3. Germline CDR1 and CDR2: SGDLS and YYNGEE. V was clipped by 4 bases and J by 0 bases; unmatched bases: 11. The CDR3 region is CASSPRVLAESTDTQYF. The CDR3 bases are TGTGCCAGCAGCCCCCGGGTGCTAGCGGAAAGCACAGATACGCAGTATTTT.

This clonotype has ten or more counts. V usage is TRBV6-6 and J usage is TRBJ2-5; possible D gene TRBD1, 6 bases. Germline values: CDR1 MNHNY, CDR2 SVGAGI (reference sequence). With 4 bases removed from V and 1 base from J, the gap between germline ends came to 13 bases. The length of the CDR3 is 15 residues. Here the CDR3 reads CASSFHRVFQETQYF. The CDR3 region has the DNA TGTGCCAGCAGTTTTCACAGGGTCTTCCAAGAGACCCAGTACTTC.

By its share, this clonotype is medium-sized. The chain recombines TRBV10-1 with TRBJ2-7; no clear D gene. This CDR3 contains 11 residues. Germline CDR1 and CDR2: WNHNN and SYGVQD (reference sequence). Trimming shortened V by 3 bases and J by 7 bases, and 7 bases separated the two germline ends. Written as DNA, the CDR3 is TGCGCCAGCAGTGACTCCGGGGAGCAGTACTTC. It is translated as CASSDSGEQYF.

The sample holds many counts of this clonotype. The CDR3: CASSIVDSTDTQYF. CDR3 sequence (DNA): TGTGCCAGTAGTATAGTTGACAGCACAGATACGCAGTATTTT. The chain links TRBV19 to TRBJ2-3; D not certain. Trimming pared 1 base from V and 0 bases from J, leaving 5 bases between. This CDR3 comprises 14 residues. Germline CDR1 LNHDA, CDR2 SQIVND (reference sequence).

This clonotype turned up a few times. V gene TRBV10-3 combines with J gene TRBJ2-3; D is perhaps TRBD1 (6 bases). Germline V gene data show CDR1 as ENHRY and CDR2 as SYGVKD. Trimming cost V 2 bases and J 3 bases, with 12 bases left between them. This CDR3 comprises 15 residues. CDR3 loop: CAISEMGAKTDTQYF. For the CDR3, the DNA is TGTGCCATCAGTGAGATGGGGGCGAAGACAGATACGCAGTATTTT.

This clonotype was observed a few times. V is TRBV6-2 or TRBV6-3 and J is TRBJ2-3; D is possibly TRBD1 (6 bases). CDR3 length equals 14 residues. Germline-derived CDR1 and CDR2 are MNHEY and SVGEGT. V was cut by 5 bases and J by 6 bases, with 15 bases left in between. As DNA, the CDR3 is TGTGCCAGCAGTCCGACCCTCGGACAGGATACGCAGTATTTT. Amino acids: CASSPTLGQDTQYF.

By sample fraction, this clonotype is medium-sized. V and J are TRBV27 and TRBJ2-5, with D hard to call. This CDR3 is built from 13 residues. From germline, CDR1 is MNHEY and CDR2 SMNVEV (reference sequence). The V end was cut by 7 bases, the J end by 4 bases, with 13 bases between. The CDR3 loop is CASTSLGGETQYF. CDR3 DNA: TGTGCCAGCACTTCCCTCGGTGGAGAGACCCAGTACTTC.

The chain is built from TRBV2 and TRBJ1-5; D might be TRBD1 (5 bases). This CDR3 has 13 amino acids. CDR1 and CDR2 (germline): SNHLY, FYNNEI. The V gene lost 9 bases and the J gene lost 2 bases, with 11 bases spanning the gap. CDR3 protein: CASQGEGNQPQHF. CDR3 DNA: TGTGCCAGTCAGGGCGAGGGCAATCAGCCCCAGCATTTT.

This clonotype was recorded at least ten times. The chain carries TRBV5-4 and TRBJ2-7; 12 bases line up with TRBD2. V lost 2 bases, J lost 3 bases, and 6 bases stayed unmatched. The germline gives CDR1 SGHNT, CDR2 YYREEE (reference sequence). The CDR3 has 16 amino acids. CDR3 nucleotide sequence: TGTGCCAGCAGCTTTCCCGGGACTAGCGGGTTCTACGAGCAGTACTTC. Translated: CASSFPGTSGFYEQYF.

This clonotype occurred many times. The gene calls are TRBV20-1 and TRBJ1-2; a weak D match, TRBD1 (6 bases). Germline values: CDR1 DFQATT, CDR2 SNEGSKA (reference sequence). Between the trimmed V and J ends, which lost 2 bases and 4 bases, there was a span of 14 bases. The CDR3 is 14 amino acids. The CDR3 region has the DNA TGCAGTGCTAGACTTACAGGGCAGGTCTATGGCTACACCTTC. Its translation is CSARLTGQVYGYTF.

The chain carries TRBV6-2 or TRBV6-3 and TRBJ1-5; 7 nucleotides agree with TRBD1. The CDR3 covers 17 residues. CDR1 and CDR2 from the germline V gene are MNHEY and SVGEGT. J was trimmed by 7 bases and V by 0 bases; bases with no gene match: 12. The CDR3 region has the DNA TGTGCCAGCAGTTACTCGATCGACAGGGTCGCCGACCAGCCCCAGCATTTT. This sequence encodes CASSYSIDRVADQPQHF.

This clonotype occurred many times. V gene TRBV3-1 combines with J gene TRBJ1-2; D is uncertain. The CDR3 runs to 13 residues. Per germline, CDR1 LGHDT and CDR2 YNNKEL (reference sequence). V lost 6 bases, J lost 7 bases, and 15 bases lay in between. In DNA, the CDR3 is TGTGCCAGCAGACCCGGTTCCCGCGGTGGCTACACCTTC. Residues: CASRPGSRGGYTF.